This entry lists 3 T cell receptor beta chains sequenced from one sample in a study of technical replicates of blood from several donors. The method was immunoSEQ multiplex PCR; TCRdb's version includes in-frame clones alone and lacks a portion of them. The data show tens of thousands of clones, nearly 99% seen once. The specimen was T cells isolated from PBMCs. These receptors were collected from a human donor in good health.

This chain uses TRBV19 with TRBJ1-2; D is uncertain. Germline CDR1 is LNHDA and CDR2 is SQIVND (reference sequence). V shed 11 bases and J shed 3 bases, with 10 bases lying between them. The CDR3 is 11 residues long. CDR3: CAGRDYYGYTF. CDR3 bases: TGTGCCGGACGGGATTACTATGGCTACACCTTC. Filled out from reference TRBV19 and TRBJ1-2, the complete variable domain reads DGGITQSPKYLFRKEGQNVTLSCEQNLNHDAMYWYRQDPGQGLRLIYYSQIVNDFQKGDIAEGYSVSREKKESFPLTVTSAQKNPTAFYLCAGRDYYGYTFGSGTRLTVV.

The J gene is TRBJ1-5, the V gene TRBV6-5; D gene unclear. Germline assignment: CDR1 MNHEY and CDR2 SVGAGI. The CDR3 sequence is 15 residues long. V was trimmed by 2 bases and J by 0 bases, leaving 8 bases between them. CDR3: CASSYGLNSNQPQHF. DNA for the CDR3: TGTGCCAGCAGTTACGGGCTTAATAGCAATCAGCCCCAGCATTTT.

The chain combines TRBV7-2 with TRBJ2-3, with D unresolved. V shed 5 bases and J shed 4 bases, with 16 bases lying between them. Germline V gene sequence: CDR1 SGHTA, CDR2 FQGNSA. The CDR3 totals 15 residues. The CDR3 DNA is TGTGCCAGCAGCATTTACTCAAGAGGCCCAGATACGCAGTATTTT. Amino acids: CASSIYSRGPDTQYF. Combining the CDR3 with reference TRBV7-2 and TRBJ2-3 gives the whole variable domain GAGVSQSPSNKVTEKGKDVELRCDPISGHTALYWYRQSLGQGLEFLIYFQGNSAPDKSGLPSDRFSAERTGGSVSTLTIQRTQQEDSAVYLCASSIYSRGPDTQYFGPGTRLTVL.